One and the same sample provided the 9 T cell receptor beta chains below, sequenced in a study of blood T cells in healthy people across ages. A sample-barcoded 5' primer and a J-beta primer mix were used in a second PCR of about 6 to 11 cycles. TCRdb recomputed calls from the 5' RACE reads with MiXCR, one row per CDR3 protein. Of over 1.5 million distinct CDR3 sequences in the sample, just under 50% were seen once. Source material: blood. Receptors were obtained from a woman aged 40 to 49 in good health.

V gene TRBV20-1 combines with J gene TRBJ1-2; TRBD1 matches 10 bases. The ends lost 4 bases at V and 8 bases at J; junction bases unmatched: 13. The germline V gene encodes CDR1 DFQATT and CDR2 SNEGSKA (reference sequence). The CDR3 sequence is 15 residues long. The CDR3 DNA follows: TGCAGTGCTAAGACAGGGGGCGGGGAGATTTGGGGCTACACCTTC. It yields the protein CSAKTGGGEIWGYTF.

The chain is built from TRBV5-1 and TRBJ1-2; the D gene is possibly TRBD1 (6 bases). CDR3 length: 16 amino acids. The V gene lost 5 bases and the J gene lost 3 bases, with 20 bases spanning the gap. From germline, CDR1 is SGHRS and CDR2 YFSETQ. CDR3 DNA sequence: TGCGCCAGCAGTTCCACAGGGATCCCTATGGACTATGGCTACACCTTC. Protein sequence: CASSSTGIPMDYGYTF.

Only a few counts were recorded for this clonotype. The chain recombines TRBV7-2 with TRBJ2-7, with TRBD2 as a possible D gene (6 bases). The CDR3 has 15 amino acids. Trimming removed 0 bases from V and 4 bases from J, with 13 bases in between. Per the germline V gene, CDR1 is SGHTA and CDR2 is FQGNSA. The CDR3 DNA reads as TGTGCCAGCAGCTTAGCGGGACTCGAAGGTTACGAGCAGTACTTC. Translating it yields CASSLAGLEGYEQYF.

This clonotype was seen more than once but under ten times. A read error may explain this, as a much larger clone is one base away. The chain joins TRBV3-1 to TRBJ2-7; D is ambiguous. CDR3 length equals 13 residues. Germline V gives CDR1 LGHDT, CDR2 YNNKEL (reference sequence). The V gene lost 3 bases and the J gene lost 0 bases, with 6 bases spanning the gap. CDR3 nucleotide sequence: TGTGCCAGCAGCCAGCCCGACTCCTACGAGCAGTACTTC. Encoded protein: CASSQPDSYEQYF.

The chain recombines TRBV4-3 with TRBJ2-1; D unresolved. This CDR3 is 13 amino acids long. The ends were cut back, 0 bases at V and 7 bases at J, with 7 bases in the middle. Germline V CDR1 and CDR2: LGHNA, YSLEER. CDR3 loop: CASSQEYENEQFF. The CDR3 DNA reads TGCGCCAGCAGCCAAGAGTACGAGAATGAGCAGTTCTTC.

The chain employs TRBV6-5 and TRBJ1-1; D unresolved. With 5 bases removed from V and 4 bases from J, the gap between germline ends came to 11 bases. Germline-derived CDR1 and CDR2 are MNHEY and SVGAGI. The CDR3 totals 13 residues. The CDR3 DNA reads TGTGCCAGCAGTCCGAGAGTATCCACTGAAGCTTTCTTT. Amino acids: CASSPRVSTEAFF.

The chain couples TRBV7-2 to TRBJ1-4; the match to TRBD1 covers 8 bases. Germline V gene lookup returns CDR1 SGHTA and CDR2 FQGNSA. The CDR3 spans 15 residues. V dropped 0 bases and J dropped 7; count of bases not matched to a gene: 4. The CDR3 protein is CASSLAGDRGEKLFF. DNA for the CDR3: TGTGCCAGCAGCTTAGCGGGAGACAGGGGTGAAAAACTGTTTTTT.

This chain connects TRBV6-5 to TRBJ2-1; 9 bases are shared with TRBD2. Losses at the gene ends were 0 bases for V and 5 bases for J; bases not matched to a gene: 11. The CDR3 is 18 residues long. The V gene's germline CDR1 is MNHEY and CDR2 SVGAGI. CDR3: CASSYSGGGASPHNEQFF. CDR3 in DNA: TGTGCCAGCAGTTACTCAGGCGGGGGGGCTTCTCCCCACAATGAGCAGTTCTTC.

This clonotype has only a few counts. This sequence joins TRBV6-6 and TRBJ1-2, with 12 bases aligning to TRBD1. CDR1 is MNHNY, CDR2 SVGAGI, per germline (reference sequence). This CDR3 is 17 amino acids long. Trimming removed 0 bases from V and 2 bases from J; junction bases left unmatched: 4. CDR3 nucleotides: TGTGCCAGCAGTTACTCGGGGGGACAGGGGGCGAACTATGGCTACACCTTC. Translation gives CASSYSGGQGANYGYTF.